Listed below are T cell receptor beta chains from one sample, sequenced in a study of shared clonotypes between healthy human individuals. Using immunoSEQ multiplex PCR, the repertoire was profiled, and TCRdb retains in-frame clones only, with some absent. The data contain 1.6 million or so clones, roughly 95% of them singletons. Sequences were obtained from naive CD4+ T cells sorted from blood. The receptors were gathered from a man aged 25 to 40 in good health. The CDR3 runs from the conserved cysteine through the conserved F or W. Fields, in order: D gene, J gene, clone size, V gene, CDR3 protein, CDR3 DNA. A D gene is named only where the DNA matches it firmly. For some rows the clone size is stated as once, few or many, or as a class when expanded; others skip it.

TRBD1	TRBJ2-6	.	TRBV30	CAWSDRGTGANVLTF	TGTGCCTGGAGTGACAGGGGTACCGGGGCCAACGTCCTGACTTTC
.	TRBJ2-7	few	TRBV14	CASSQGWDLLRSSYEQYF	TGTGCCAGCAGCCAAGGATGGGATCTACTAAGGAGCTCCTACGAGCAGTACTTC
TRBD1	TRBJ2-7	.	TRBV6-5	CASRRDRGRSYEQYF	TGTGCCAGCAGGCGGGACAGGGGGCGCTCCTACGAGCAGTACTTC
.	TRBJ1-3	.	TRBV7-6	CASSGGDMRNTIYF	TGTGCCAGCAGCGGGGGGGACATGAGAAACACCATATATTTT
.	TRBJ1-2	.	TRBV19	CASSIGGGGYTF	TGTGCCAGTAGTATAGGAGGTGGTGGCTACACCTTC
TRBD1	TRBJ1-1	.	TRBV7-9	CASSLEQGAEAFF	TGTGCCAGCAGCTTAGAACAGGGGGCGGAAGCTTTCTTT
.	TRBJ2-7	once	TRBV29-1	CSVVGANEQYF	TGCAGCGTTGTGGGGGCTAACGAGCAGTACTTC
TRBD2	TRBJ2-7	.	TRBV5-6	CASSLGSGYEQYF	TGTGCCAGCAGCTTGGGTAGCGGGTACGAGCAGTACTTC
.	TRBJ1-5	.	TRBV6-1	CASSEAIGGYQPQHF	TGTGCCAGCAGTGAAGCAATAGGGGGTTATCAGCCCCAGCATTTT
.	TRBJ2-7	.	TRBV18	CASSPPGLFEQYF	TGTGCCAGCTCACCCCCGGGACTTTTCGAGCAGTACTTC
.	TRBJ1-1	.	TRBV19	CASRSSPNTEAFF	TGTGCCAGTAGGAGCAGTCCGAACACTGAAGCTTTCTTT
.	TRBJ1-3	.	TRBV6-1	CASIGYFGTGNTIYF	TGTGCCAGCATTGGGTATTTTGGCACTGGAAACACCATATATTTT
.	TRBJ2-4	.	TRBV4-1	CASSQASRTAEGKNIQYF	TGCGCCAGCAGCCAAGCCTCAAGGACGGCGGAGGGCAAAAACATTCAGTACTTC
.	TRBJ2-1	.	TRBV11-2	CASSLGSGNYNEQFF	TGTGCCAGCAGCTTAGGCTCGGGAAACTACAATGAGCAGTTCTTC
.	TRBJ2-1	.	TRBV4-3	CASSQDSARDNEQFF	TGCGCCAGCAGCCAAGATTCAGCGAGGGACAATGAGCAGTTCTTC
.	TRBJ2-3	.	TRBV20-1	CSASVPDTQYF	TGCAGTGCGAGTGTACCCGATACGCAGTATTTT
TRBD1	TRBJ1-3	.	TRBV10-2	CASSESKDRAGNTIYF	TGCGCCAGCAGTGAGTCGAAAGACAGGGCTGGAAACACCATATATTTT